This is a list of T cell receptor beta chains from one sample in a study of Graves' ophthalmopathy and Graves' hyperthyroidism. TCRdb used MiXCR to reprocess the multiplex PCR reads, holding one entry per CDR3 protein. The sample lists roughly 480,000 distinct CDR3 sequences, around 15% seen once, with over 8% in the top ten. The sample was blood. All receptors come from a woman aged 30 to 39 with Graves' ophthalmopathy. Both conserved end residues are part of each CDR3. The D gene is left open where the match is weak. A row's size may be missing; if present it is once, few, many or a size class.

clone_size,v_call,j_call,d_call,cdr3_nt,cdr3_aa
many,TRBV29-1,TRBJ2-7,NA,TGCAGCGTTGAACGAGGTTACCCCTACGAGCAGTACTTC,CSVERGYPYEQYF
many,TRBV6-5,TRBJ1-1,NA,TGTGCCAGCAGTCCAGGGACATCCACTGAAGCTTTCTTT,CASSPGTSTEAFF
many,TRBV11-2,TRBJ2-7,NA,TGTGCCAGCAGCTCAGGGTATAACTACGAGCAGTACTTC,CASSSGYNYEQYF
many,TRBV28,TRBJ1-3,NA,TGTGCCAGCAGTTTAGGTGGCCCGACCAGCTCTGGAAACACCATATATTTT,CASSLGGPTSSGNTIYF
few,TRBV24-1,TRBJ1-2,TRBD1,TGTGCCACCAGTGATGCCGGGACAGCAGCCTATGGCTACACCTTC,CATSDAGTAAYGYTF
NA,TRBV20-1,TRBJ1-2,TRBD1,TGCAGTGCTGTAGGCGACAGGGGAGAAGACTATGGCTACACCTTC,CSAVGDRGEDYGYTF
NA,TRBV10-1,TRBJ2-2,NA,TGCGCCAGCAGTGAGTCGATGGGGGGGCGAAAAGCCGGGGAGCTGTTTTTT,CASSESMGGRKAGELFF
many,TRBV7-3,TRBJ2-2,TRBD2,TGTGCCAGCAGCCTGGGACTAGGAGGAGGCGGGGAGCTGTTTTTT,CASSLGLGGGGELFF
many,TRBV11-2,TRBJ2-7,NA,TGTGCCAGCAGCTTAGACGGTAACTCCTACGAGCAGTACTTC,CASSLDGNSYEQYF
few,TRBV13,TRBJ1-1,NA,TGTGCCAGCAGCCTAACCGGACAGTCTATGAACACTGAAGCTTTCTTT,CASSLTGQSMNTEAFF
many,TRBV28,TRBJ1-6,NA,TGTGCCAGCAGTTTATTCACTAGATCACCCCTCCACTTT,CASSLFTRSPLHF
many,TRBV28,TRBJ2-7,TRBD2,TGTGCCAGCTATTTGGGCCGCGGGAGGTACGAGCAGTACTTC,CASYLGRGRYEQYF
few,TRBV19,TRBJ1-1,NA,TGTGCCAGTACCCGGCTAGGCCGGGGGCAGGAAAACACTGAAGCTTTCTTT,CASTRLGRGQENTEAFF